This T cell receptor beta chain was identified during a study of T cells in Graves' hyperthyroidism and ophthalmopathy. Absent ophthalmopathy progression within 18 months defined stable Graves' hyperthyroidism. PBMCs were obtained from 9 to 10 ml fresh peripheral blood. Researchers amplified the TCR beta CDR3 regions from RNA transcripts. In the first-round RT-PCR of the TCR CDR3, the HTBI primer set was used. A single record per CDR3 protein comes from TCRdb applying MiXCR to the multiplex PCR reads. The sample gives hundreds of thousands of distinct CDR3 sequences, around 15% of which show up once; roughly 10% is in the top ten. To note about this clonotype: Its antigen is not identified.

CDR3 length: 20 residues. Germline V gene sequence: CDR1 MNHEY, CDR2 SVGEGT. The V and J ends lost 2 bases and 0 bases, in that order; junction bases with no gene match: 14. Study results and limitations: In the analysis, a 13 V-J model separated ophthalmopathy from stable hyperthyroidism. Ophthalmopathy was identified by the model a median approximately six months ahead of onset.

Sequenced: blood. The source of this sequence is a woman aged 18-29 years with Graves' hyperthyroidism. The chain carries TRBV6-2 or TRBV6-3 and TRBJ1-4, with 8 bases matching TRBD1. CDR3 amino acids: CASSYNVGQGALATNEKLFF. For the CDR3, the DNA is TGTGCCAGCAGTTACAATGTCGGACAGGGCGCTCTAGCAACTAATGAAAAACTGTTTTTT.